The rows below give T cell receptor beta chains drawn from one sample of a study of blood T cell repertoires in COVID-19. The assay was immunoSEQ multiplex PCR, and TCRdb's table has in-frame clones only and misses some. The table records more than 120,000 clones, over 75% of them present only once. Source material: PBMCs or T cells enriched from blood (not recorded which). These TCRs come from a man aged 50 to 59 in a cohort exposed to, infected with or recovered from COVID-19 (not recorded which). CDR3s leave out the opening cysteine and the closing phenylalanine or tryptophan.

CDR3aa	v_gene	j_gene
ASTEQRGSQETQY	TRBV6-5	TRBJ2-5
ATSDPGYNEQF	TRBV24-1	TRBJ2-1
ASIRGTSRSYNEQF	TRBV10-1	TRBJ2-1
ASSRLQARAF	TRBV7-9	TRBJ1-1
ASSPEKGGANYGYT	TRBV18	TRBJ1-2
ASSPPTGEDYGYT	TRBV18	TRBJ1-2
ASRPDGEHT	TRBV2	TRBJ1-2
ASGLGHTRDNEQF	TRBV12-5	TRBJ2-1
AWGSQGSNTEAF	TRBV30	TRBJ1-1
ATSNSFTGEQF	TRBV15	TRBJ2-1
ASSLDYTNTGELF	TRBV7-2	TRBJ2-2
ASSPQGGYGYT	TRBV18	TRBJ1-2
AWSGGSYEQY	TRBV30	TRBJ2-7
ATSDLEGVGTSGRIAYNEQF	TRBV24-1	TRBJ2-1
ASSQARGNQPQH	TRBV4-1	TRBJ1-5
ASVNPPGGHTGELF	TRBV11-2	TRBJ2-2
ASSLPGVIQPQH	TRBV7-9	TRBJ1-5
ASNRRDNQPQH	TRBV6-4	TRBJ1-5
ASSTQNRRFGRNEKLF	TRBV19	TRBJ1-4
ASSIGQNGEKLF	TRBV5-1	TRBJ1-4
ATSRGLGADTQY	TRBV15	TRBJ2-3